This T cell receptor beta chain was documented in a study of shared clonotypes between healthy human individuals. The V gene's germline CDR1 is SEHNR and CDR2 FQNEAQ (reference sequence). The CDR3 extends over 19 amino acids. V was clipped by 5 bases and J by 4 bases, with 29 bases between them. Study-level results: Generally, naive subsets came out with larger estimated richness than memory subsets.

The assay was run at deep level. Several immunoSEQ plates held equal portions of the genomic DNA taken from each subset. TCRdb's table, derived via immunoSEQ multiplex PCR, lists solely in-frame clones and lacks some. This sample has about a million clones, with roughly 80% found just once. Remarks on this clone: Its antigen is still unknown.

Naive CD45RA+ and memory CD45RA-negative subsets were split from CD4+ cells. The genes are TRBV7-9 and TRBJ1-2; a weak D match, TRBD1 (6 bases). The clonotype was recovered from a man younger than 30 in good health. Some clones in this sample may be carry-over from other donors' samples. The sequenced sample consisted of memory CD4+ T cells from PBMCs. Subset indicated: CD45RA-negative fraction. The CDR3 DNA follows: TGTGCCAGCAGCCCCCTCAGTCTTGTTAATACAGGGACGTTCTATGGCTACACCTTC. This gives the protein CASSPLSLVNTGTFYGYTF. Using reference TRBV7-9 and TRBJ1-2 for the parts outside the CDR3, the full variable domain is DTGVSQNPRHKITKRGQNVTFRCDPISEHNRLYWYRQTLGQGPEFLTYFQNEAQLEKSRLLSDRFSAERPKGSFSTLEIQRTEQGDSAMYLCASSPLSLVNTGTFYGYTFGSGTRLTVV.